This T cell receptor (beta chain) was found in a study of T cell responses to AZD1222 COVID-19 vaccine. Study-wide points: With dominance at 160-218 and 743-854, vaccine-associated CD4 TCRs spanned spike. Nearly half of spike-specific TCRs reportedly target variant regions that are unmutated in the B.1.351 and B.1.1.7 variants. The study sampled repertoires only after the peak T cell response. Donors were largely white British and mainly female; clonal diversity was possibly underestimated.

Per the germline V gene, CDR1 is SGHNT and CDR2 is YENEEA. J gave up 3 bases and V 6 bases, and 20 bases lay outside the gene matches. The CDR3 is 20 residues long. Regarding this clone: What it binds is not known.

Generated by immunoSEQ multiplex PCR, the TCRdb table keeps only in-frame clones and is missing some. The sample yields some 140,000 clones, approximately 93% seen once. The sequencing used peripheral blood, collected on day 0 of AZD1222 vaccination. The chain uses TRBV11-3 and TRBJ2-2, with 9 bases aligning to TRBD1. The clonotype comes from an adult in good health. Here the CDR3 reads CASRAYERGTGQGYTGELFF. CDR3 DNA: TGTGCCAGCAGAGCTTACGAAAGGGGGACGGGACAGGGATACACCGGGGAGCTGTTTTTT. Looking up the rest from reference TRBV11-3 and TRBJ2-2 gives the full variable domain: EAGVVQSPRYKIIEKKQPVAFWCNPISGHNTLYWYLQNLGQGPELLIRYENEEAVDDSQLPKDRFSAERLKGVDSTLKIQPAELGDSAVYLCASRAYERGTGQGYTGELFFGEGSRLTVL.